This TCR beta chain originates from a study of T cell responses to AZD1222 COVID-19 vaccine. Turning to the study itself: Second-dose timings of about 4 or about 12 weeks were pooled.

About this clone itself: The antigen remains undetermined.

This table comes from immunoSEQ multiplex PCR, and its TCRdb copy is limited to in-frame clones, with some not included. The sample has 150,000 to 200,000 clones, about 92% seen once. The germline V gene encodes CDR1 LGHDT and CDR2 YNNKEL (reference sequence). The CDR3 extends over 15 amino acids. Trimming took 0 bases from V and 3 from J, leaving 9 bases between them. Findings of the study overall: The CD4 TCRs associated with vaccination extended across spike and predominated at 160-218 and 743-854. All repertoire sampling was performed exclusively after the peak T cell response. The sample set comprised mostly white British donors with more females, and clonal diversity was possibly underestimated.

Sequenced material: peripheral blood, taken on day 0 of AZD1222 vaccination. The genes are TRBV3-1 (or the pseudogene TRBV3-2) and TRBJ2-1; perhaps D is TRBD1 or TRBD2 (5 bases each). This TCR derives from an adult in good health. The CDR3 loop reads CASSQDLGVYNEQFF. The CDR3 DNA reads TGTGCCAGCAGCCAAGATCTGGGGGTCTACAATGAGCAGTTCTTC.